These T cell receptor beta chains were read from a single sample in a study of CD8 T cells in ankylosing spondylitis. TCRdb redid the calling of the 5' RACE reads with MiXCR, one entry per CDR3 protein. Of about 220,000 distinct CDR3 sequences in the sample, about 7.3% were seen once. Specimen: blood, either unsorted or a sorted T cell fraction (not recorded which). The receptors come from a male donor with ankylosing spondylitis. The CDR3 runs from the conserved cysteine through the conserved F or W. D genes are given only for firm matches. The size of a clone is reported for some rows only, either as once, few or many, or as a class for expanded clones.

j_call v_call clone_size d_call cdr3_aa cdr3_nt
TRBJ2-7 TRBV27 many TRBD1 CASSFRTGRYEQYF TGTGCCAGCAGTTTCCGGACAGGGCGCTACGAGCAGTACTTC
TRBJ2-1 TRBV18 . TRBD2 CASSPLAGDEQFF TGTGCCAGCTCACCACTAGCGGGAGATGAGCAGTTCTTC
TRBJ1-4 TRBV7-9 many . CASSLDQGGEKLFF TGTGCCAGCAGCTTAGACCAGGGTGGTGAAAAACTGTTTTTT
TRBJ1-4 TRBV20-1 . . CSAAPPSRNEKLFF TGCAGTGCGGCCCCTCCTAGCCGTAATGAAAAACTGTTTTTT
TRBJ1-2 TRBV4-2 . . CASSQDLGEYGYTF TGTGCCAGCAGCCAAGATCTTGGCGAGTATGGCTACACCTTC
TRBJ2-3 TRBV4-3 . TRBD2 CASSYGLAGFTDTQYF TGCGCCAGCAGCTACGGACTAGCGGGCTTCACAGATACGCAGTATTTT
TRBJ1-6 TRBV20-1 . . CSARGYNNSPLHF TGCAGTGCTAGGGGGTATAATAATTCACCCCTCCACTTT
TRBJ1-1 TRBV5-1 few TRBD1 CASSLDRGFWAFF TGCGCCAGCAGCTTGGACAGGGGTTTCTGGGCTTTCTTT
TRBJ2-1 TRBV9 many . CASSPWSGNEQFF TGTGCCAGCAGCCCTTGGAGCGGCAATGAGCAGTTCTTC
TRBJ1-5 TRBV6-2/TRBV6-3 many TRBD1 CASRQLEPTGRGQPQHF TGTGCCAGCAGACAACTCGAACCGACAGGGAGGGGGCAGCCCCAGCATTTT